The 27 T cell receptor beta chains listed next were all sequenced from one sample in a study of control samples from healthy donors and cancer patients. Assay: immunoSEQ multiplex PCR; the TCRdb copy retains only in-frame clones and omits some. The sample records 130,000 or so clones, around 94% being singletons. Specimen: PBMCs. Receptors were obtained from a man in his 60s with colorectal cancer.

This sequence joins TRBV27 and TRBJ1-2, with 7 bases identical to TRBD1. CDR1 is MNHEY and CDR2 is SMNVEV in the germline V gene (reference sequence). V shed 5 bases and J 4 bases; nucleotides not matched to a gene: 7. This CDR3 comprises 14 residues. The CDR3 is CASSRQGVSYGYTF. CDR3 coding DNA: TGTGCCAGCAGTCGCCAGGGGGTCAGCTATGGCTACACCTTC.

Concerning this clone itself: The sample carries other DNA sequences with the same CDR3. The chain carries TRBV6-5 and TRBJ2-1; 8 bases line up with TRBD1. Germline values: CDR1 MNHEY, CDR2 SVGAGI. The CDR3 is made up of 13 amino acids. The J segment lost 7 bases and the V segment lost 6 bases, leaving 5 bases of the junction unmatched. The CDR3 is CASSAGGRNEQFF. For the CDR3, the DNA is TGTGCCAGCAGCGCAGGGGGCCGAAATGAGCAGTTCTTC.

The chain has TRBV5-1 and TRBJ1-2, with a tentative D call TRBD1 (5 bases). The CDR3 contains 15 residues. V lost 4 bases and J lost 2, with 15 bases in between. Germline V gene data show CDR1 as SGHRS and CDR2 as YFSETQ. In nucleotides, the CDR3 is TGCGCCAGCAGCCCCACAACAGGATTCAACTATGGCTACACCTTC. Its protein product is CASSPTTGFNYGYTF.

The chain uses TRBV19 and TRBJ2-2, with D perhaps TRBD1 or TRBD2 (5 bases each). Germline values: CDR1 LNHDA, CDR2 SQIVND (reference sequence). The CDR3 sequence is 17 residues long. The V gene lost 4 bases and the J gene lost 2 bases, with 17 bases spanning the gap. The CDR3 region has the DNA TGTGCCAGTAGTACATTCACCGGGACGGTCAACACCGGGGAGCTGTTTTTT. This encodes CASSTFTGTVNTGELFF.

J is TRBJ2-5 and V is TRBV2, with D possibly called TRBD1 or TRBD2 (5 bases each). The CDR3 loop spans 13 amino acids. CDR1 is SNHLY and CDR2 is FYNNEI in the germline V gene. V lost 6 bases, J lost 2 bases, and 10 bases lay in between. The CDR3 coding sequence is TGTGCCAGCAGGGGGGACGGACAAGAGACCCAGTACTTC. Translation: CASRGDGQETQYF.

This chain joins TRBV3-1 (or the pseudogene TRBV3-2) and TRBJ2-5; D uncertain. CDR3 length: 11 residues. CDR1 and CDR2 from the germline V gene are LGHDT and YNNKEL (reference sequence). The V end lost 2 bases, the J end lost 5 bases, and 3 bases lay between the germline ends. The CDR3 sequence is CASSQRETQYF. Here the CDR3 DNA reads TGTGCCAGCAGCCAACGGGAGACCCAGTACTTC.

The chain couples TRBV24-1 to TRBJ1-1, with D perhaps matching TRBD1 (5 bases). CDR1 is KGHDR and CDR2 is SFDVKD in the germline V gene. The V end was cut by 0 bases, the J end by 3 bases, with 19 bases between. This CDR3 spans 18 amino acids. In DNA, the CDR3 is TGTGCCACCAGTGATTTGTCCCCCTCAGCAGGCAGGGACACTGAAGCTTTCTTT. It codes for CATSDLSPSAGRDTEAFF.

This chain links TRBV7-8 with TRBJ1-2, with TRBD1 matching 7 bases. CDR3 length: 15 residues. From germline, CDR1 is SGHVS and CDR2 FQNEAQ. Germline trimming cut 6 bases from V and 6 bases from J; bases unmatched to any gene: 13. This chain's CDR3 is CASSFSVFTGDGYTF. The CDR3 DNA reads as TGTGCCAGCAGTTTTAGCGTCTTTACAGGGGATGGCTACACCTTC.

The J gene is TRBJ1-5, the V gene TRBV3-1 (or the pseudogene TRBV3-2), with a weak D call TRBD1 (6 bases). The germline V gene encodes CDR1 LGHDT and CDR2 YNNKEL (reference sequence). Trimming removed 1 base from V and 0 bases from J, with 13 bases in between. CDR3 length equals 17 residues. CDR3 sequence (DNA): TGTGCCAGCAGCCAAGGGGTCGGGACATCTAGCAATCAGCCCCAGCATTTT. Translating it yields CASSQGVGTSSNQPQHF.

The genes are TRBV11-2 and TRBJ2-2; TRBD1 agrees at 12 bases. The CDR3 is made up of 15 amino acids. The V gene end was trimmed by 4 bases and the J gene end by 8 bases; junction bases not matched to a gene: 5. The germline V gene encodes CDR1 SGHAT and CDR2 FQNNGV. The CDR3 region has the DNA TGTGCCAGCAGCTCGGGACAGGGGGCGATGGGGGAGCTGTTTTTT. As protein: CASSSGQGAMGELFF.

This chain joins TRBV7-9 and TRBJ2-3; D is ambiguous. Trimming took 5 bases from V and 2 from J, leaving 17 bases between them. This CDR3 spans 16 amino acids. Germline CDR1 reads SEHNR; CDR2 reads FQNEAQ (reference sequence). CDR3 sequence reads: CASSLSSASITDTQYF. The CDR3 nucleotides read TGTGCCAGCAGCCTTTCCTCGGCTTCGATCACAGATACGCAGTATTTT.

This clone was seen a single time. This rearrangement joins TRBV5-8 to TRBJ2-7, with TRBD1 identical over 10 bases. The CDR3 runs 13 residues. Unmatched junction bases numbered 1, after V lost 4 bases and J lost 3 bases. Per germline, CDR1 SGHTS and CDR2 YDEGEE. CDR3 bases: TGTGCCAGCAGCAGGGACAGGGGCTACGAGCAGTACTTC. Translation gives CASSRDRGYEQYF.

V gene TRBV19 combines with J gene TRBJ2-5; the D gene could be TRBD1 or TRBD2 (6 bases each). Germline loops: CDR1 LNHDA, CDR2 SQIVND (reference sequence). V gave up 6 bases and J gave up 3 bases, with 20 bases separating them. This CDR3 has 16 residues. CDR3 region: CASRDPGRGAEETQYF. CDR3 sequence (DNA): TGTGCCAGTAGGGACCCCGGTAGGGGGGCTGAAGAGACCCAGTACTTC.

The V call is TRBV5-1, the J call TRBJ2-7; unclear D gene. Trimming took off 3 bases at V and 3 bases at J, with 4 bases between the two ends. CDR1 is SGHRS and CDR2 is YFSETQ in the germline V gene. This CDR3 region has 11 residues. DNA for the CDR3: TGCGCCAGCAGCTGGAACTACGAGCAGTACTTC. The encoded protein is CASSWNYEQYF.

V and J are TRBV4-1 and TRBJ1-1; 8 bases match TRBD1. V gave up 0 bases and J gave up 11 bases; unmatched junction bases: 5. The CDR3 consists of 13 residues. Germline V gene lookup returns CDR1 MGHRA and CDR2 YSYEKL. CDR3 bases: TGCGCCAGCAGCCAAGAACAGGGGGTCTTGGCTTTCTTT. Encoded protein: CASSQEQGVLAFF.

V gene TRBV3-1 (or the pseudogene TRBV3-2) combines with J gene TRBJ1-2, with D perhaps TRBD1 (5 bases). Germline V gives CDR1 LGHDT, CDR2 YNNKEL (reference sequence). This CDR3 has 15 amino acids. V dropped 6 bases and J dropped 0 bases, with 14 bases sitting between them. The CDR3 region is CASRPTGGTNYGYTF. The CDR3 DNA is TGTGCCAGCAGGCCAACAGGAGGTACTAACTATGGCTACACCTTC.

The CDR3 DNA sequence: TGTGCCAGCAGGCCTCGAGGGGGCGGGGGTGAAAAACTGTTTTTT. Its translation is CASRPRGGGGEKLFF. The genes are TRBV27 and TRBJ1-4; 7 bases are shared with TRBD1. The germline V gene has CDR1 MNHEY and CDR2 SMNVEV (reference sequence). The CDR3 is 15 amino acids. V gave up 6 bases and J gave up 7 bases; unmatched junction bases: 11.

The V call is TRBV10-3, the J call TRBJ1-5, with TRBD1 as a possible D gene (6 bases). Germline CDR1 reads ENHRY; CDR2 reads SYGVKD. This CDR3 region has 19 residues. V lost 7 bases to trimming and J lost 6 bases, with 31 bases between them. The CDR3 nucleotides read TGTGCCATCACTAACCTGGCGGGGGACGGGATGGTAGGGGGTCAGCCCCAGCATTTT. Its translation is CAITNLAGDGMVGGQPQHF.

The chain uses TRBV27 and TRBJ1-3; D is undetermined. Germline CDR1 and CDR2: MNHEY and SMNVEV (reference sequence). CDR3 length: 14 residues. Trimming cost V 7 bases and J 0 bases, with 10 bases left between them. CDR3 coding DNA: TGTGCCAGCACCTCGGACTTCTCTGGAAACACCATATATTTT. This gives the protein CASTSDFSGNTIYF.

V gene TRBV9 combines with J gene TRBJ2-5; TRBD2 matches 16 bases. This CDR3 has 18 residues. In germline, CDR1 is SGDLS, CDR2 YYNGEE. Trimming cost V 4 bases and J 2 bases; bases outside gene matches: 8. The CDR3 is CASSPGTSGGAKQETQYF. The DNA for the CDR3 is TGTGCCAGCAGCCCCGGGACTAGCGGGGGGGCCAAACAAGAGACCCAGTACTTC. The full variable domain, with the rest looked up from reference TRBV9 and TRBJ2-5, is DSGVTQTPKHLITATGQRVTLRCSPRSGDLSVYWYQQSLDQGLQFLIQYYNGEERAKGNILERFSAQQFPDLHSELNLSSLELGDSALYFCASSPGTSGGAKQETQYFGPGTRLLVL.

The V call is TRBV4-1, the J call TRBJ1-2, with D possibly being TRBD1 (5 bases). This CDR3 has 17 residues. Germline assignment: CDR1 MGHRA and CDR2 YSYEKL. Trimming stripped 1 base from V and 2 bases from J, with 17 bases between. CDR3 sequence (DNA): TGCGCCAGCAGCCAAGCCCTCCGGGCCGGACAAAACTATGGCTACACCTTC. Translation: CASSQALRAGQNYGYTF.

The chain combines TRBV6-5 with TRBJ2-5; possibly TRBD2 for D (5 bases). The CDR3 consists of 14 residues. Germline-derived CDR1 and CDR2 are MNHEY and SVGAGI. Trimming took 6 bases from V and 7 from J, leaving 18 bases between them. DNA for the CDR3: TGTGCCAGCAGCCCCCGGACGGTAGCGAGGACCCAGTACTTC. Amino acids: CASSPRTVARTQYF.

The chain uses TRBV5-6 and TRBJ2-1; D gene uncertain. CDR1 and CDR2 (germline): SGHDT, YYEEEE. This CDR3 spans 11 amino acids. The V end was cut by 4 bases, the J end by 3 bases, with 2 bases between. In DNA, the CDR3 is TGTGCCAGCAGCCTCTACAATGAGCAGTTCTTC. This sequence encodes CASSLYNEQFF.

The chain uses TRBV10-3 and TRBJ2-1, with D tentatively TRBD1 (5 bases). CDR1 is ENHRY and CDR2 is SYGVKD in the germline V gene. The V and J ends lost 8 bases and 4 bases respectively, with 18 bases between them. The CDR3 length is 15 residues. CDR3 coding DNA: TGTGCCATCGGCGCGACAGCGTTACCTTACAATGAGCAGTTCTTC. Amino acids: CAIGATALPYNEQFF.

The V and J genes are TRBV3-1 (or the pseudogene TRBV3-2) and TRBJ2-1; the match to TRBD2 covers 8 bases. The CDR3 length is 15 residues. The ends lost 0 bases at V and 6 bases at J; junction bases unmatched: 4. Germline V gene lookup returns CDR1 LGHDT and CDR2 YNNKEL (reference sequence). CDR3 coding DNA: TGTGCCAGCAGCCAAGATTTACTAGCGGTCAATGAGCAGTTCTTC. Translated: CASSQDLLAVNEQFF.

The chain is built from TRBV2 and TRBJ2-7; D may be TRBD1 (6 bases). The germline CDR1 and CDR2 sequences are SNHLY and FYNNEI. CDR3 length equals 15 residues. Trimming left V 5 bases short and J 3 bases short, with 17 bases between. CDR3 DNA sequence: TGTGCCAGCAGTTGGACAGCGACGACGTTCTACGAGCAGTACTTC. Encoded protein: CASSWTATTFYEQYF.

CDR3 coding DNA: TGCGCCAGCCGTGGACAGGGGAATTACAATGAGCAGTTCTTC. Encoded protein: CASRGQGNYNEQFF. This chain links TRBV5-1 with TRBJ2-1; 9 bases fit TRBD1. This CDR3 is built from 14 residues. Unmatched junction bases numbered 6, after V lost 7 bases and J lost 4 bases. Germline values: CDR1 SGHRS, CDR2 YFSETQ.